The next 14 T cell receptor beta chains were all read from a single sample in a study of blood T cell repertoires in COVID-19 (dated by TCRdb to about 2020). The library was prepared using the immunoSEQ multiplex PCR assay. In TCRdb, the immuneACCESS table is reduced to in-frame sequences with V and J assigned. These tables do not hold every clone; where another copy was compared, an unresolved V gene accounts for under half, and the others remain unexplained. For this sample the table gives some 45,000 clones, of which approximately 92% were detected only once. Of the sample, more than 10% falls within the top ten clones. The material sequenced was peripheral blood. The origin of the receptors is a human donor in a cohort sampled during active COVID-19.

The genes are TRBV5-1 and TRBJ2-2; D perhaps matches TRBD1 (5 bases). This CDR3 region has 15 residues. Trimming took 2 bases from V and 7 from J, leaving 15 bases between them. Germline-derived CDR1 and CDR2 are SGHRS and YFSETQ. The CDR3 DNA reads TGCGCCAGCAGCTTCTCAGCCCCGCAGGGCGGGGAGCTGTTTTTT. It translates to CASSFSAPQGGELFF.

The chain employs TRBV30 and TRBJ2-3; no clear D. The CDR3 is made up of 16 amino acids. Trimming took off 2 bases at V and 2 bases at J, with 17 bases between the two ends. The germline gives CDR1 GTSNPN, CDR2 SVGIG (reference sequence). This CDR3 reads CAWSTESLQNTDTQYF. CDR3 nucleotide sequence: TGTGCCTGGAGTACAGAATCCCTACAAAACACAGATACGCAGTATTTT.

The V call is TRBV5-1, the J call TRBJ2-3; TRBD2 aligns across 8 bases. Germline V CDR1 and CDR2: SGHRS, YFSETQ. The CDR3 has 17 amino acids. The V segment lost 0 bases and the J segment 0 bases; nucleotides outside the gene matches: 6. In DNA form, the CDR3 reads TGCGCCAGCAGCTTGGTAACAGCGGGGGCTAGCACAGATACGCAGTATTTT. Translating gives CASSLVTAGASTDTQYF.

The genes are TRBV5-1 and TRBJ2-7; the D is unclear. V was trimmed by 0 bases and J by 2 bases, leaving 6 bases between them. This CDR3 spans 13 amino acids. CDR1 is SGHRS, CDR2 YFSETQ, per germline. The chain's CDR3 is CASSLERAYEQYF. The DNA for the CDR3 is TGCGCCAGCAGCTTGGAACGGGCCTACGAGCAGTACTTC.

The CDR3 spells CASSLRGSQPQHF. Written as DNA, the CDR3 is TGTGCCAGCAGTTTAAGGGGATCTCAGCCCCAGCATTTT. The J gene is TRBJ1-5, the V gene TRBV12-3 or TRBV12-4, with D possibly matching TRBD1 (5 bases). CDR3 length: 13 residues. Trimming pared 2 bases from V and 6 bases from J, leaving 8 bases between.

The V gene is TRBV3-1 (or the pseudogene TRBV3-2), the J gene TRBJ1-2; tentative D call: TRBD1 (5 bases). V was cut by 2 bases and J by 8 bases, with 24 bases left in between. CDR1 LGHDT and CDR2 YNNKEL come from the germline V gene (reference sequence). The CDR3 totals 17 residues. The CDR3 is CASSQRGGREGSMGYTF. The CDR3 nucleotides are TGTGCCAGCAGCCAACGGGGTGGCAGGGAGGGGTCTATGGGCTACACCTTC.

This sequence joins TRBV27 and TRBJ1-2; 7 positions agree with TRBD1. Trimming at V came to 3 bases and at J to 6 bases, leaving 1 base not matched to a gene. Germline CDR1 reads MNHEY; CDR2 reads SMNVEV (reference sequence). The CDR3 extends over 12 amino acids. The CDR3 protein is CASSLTGNGYTF. Written as DNA, the CDR3 is TGTGCCAGCAGTTTGACAGGGAATGGCTACACCTTC.

V usage is TRBV6-6 and J usage is TRBJ2-3; D ambiguous. V was shortened by 2 bases and J by 0 bases, with 12 bases between the two germline ends. The CDR3 covers 16 residues. Germline loops: CDR1 MNHNY, CDR2 SVGAGI (reference sequence). CDR3 bases: TGTGCCAGCAGTTACGGTCGCTTAGCTAGCACAGATACGCAGTATTTT. It is translated as CASSYGRLASTDTQYF.

In nucleotides, the CDR3 is TGTGCCAGCAGCTCTGACAGGAATCAGCCCCAGCATTTT. It specifies CASSSDRNQPQHF. The V gene is TRBV5-6, the J gene TRBJ1-5, with D possibly being TRBD1 (6 bases). The CDR3 has 13 residues. V was pared by 3 bases and J by 4 bases, with 8 bases between. CDR1 is SGHDT and CDR2 is YYEEEE in the germline V gene.

As to this clone: Other DNA sequences from this sample encode an identical CDR3 as well. The chain carries TRBV7-9 and TRBJ1-1; D not resolved. From germline, CDR1 is SEHNR and CDR2 FQNEAQ (reference sequence). V was pared by 5 bases and J by 0 bases, with 7 bases between. CDR3 length: 13 residues. The CDR3 region has the DNA TGTGCCAGCAGCACTGACATGAACACTGAAGCTTTCTTT. Translating it yields CASSTDMNTEAFF. Full variable domain (missing parts from reference TRBV7-9 and TRBJ1-1): DTGVSQNPRHKITKRGQNVTFRCDPISEHNRLYWYRQTLGQGPEFLTYFQNEAQLEKSRLLSDRFSAERPKGSFSTLEIQRTEQGDSAMYLCASSTDMNTEAFFGQGTRLTVV.

This clone came up once. This chain joins TRBV5-5 and TRBJ1-5; 11 nucleotides match TRBD1. This CDR3 has 14 amino acids. The V gene's germline CDR1 is SGHKS and CDR2 YYEKEE (reference sequence). With V trimmed by 3 bases and J by 5 bases, 1 base remained unmatched. CDR3 in DNA: TGTGCCAGCAGCTGGACAGGGGGCTATCAGCCCCAGCATTTT. Amino acid sequence: CASSWTGGYQPQHF. Combining the CDR3 with reference TRBV5-5 and TRBJ1-5 gives the whole variable domain DAGVTQSPTHLIKTRGQQVTLRCSPISGHKSVSWYQQVLGQGPQFIFQYYEKEERGRGNFPDRFSARQFPNYSSELNVNALLLGDSALYLCASSWTGGYQPQHFGDGTRLSIL.

V gene TRBV7-2 combines with J gene TRBJ2-6; D is undetermined. The CDR3 totals 16 residues. Trimming cost V 1 base and J 1 base, with 8 bases left between them. From germline, CDR1 is SGHTA and CDR2 FQGNSA. CDR3 sequence: CASSLDLPSGANVLTF. As DNA, the CDR3 is TGTGCCAGCAGCTTAGATCTCCCGTCTGGGGCCAACGTCCTGACTTTC.

The J gene is TRBJ1-6, the V gene TRBV9, with D unresolved. The germline gives CDR1 SGDLS, CDR2 YYNGEE. The CDR3 has 15 amino acids. V gave up 4 bases and J gave up 5 bases, with 13 bases separating them. DNA of the CDR3: TGTGCCAGCAGCAAAGCGCGCCCAAATAATTCACCCCTCCACTTT. As protein: CASSKARPNNSPLHF.

In its sample, this clone was seen a few times. The CDR3 loop reads CASSSGTVSQPQHF. CDR3 nucleotide sequence: TGTGCCAGCAGCTCCGGGACAGTCAGTCAGCCCCAGCATTTT. The chain carries TRBV7-8 and TRBJ1-5; 7 nucleotides align to TRBD1. With 4 bases clipped from V and 6 bases from J, the junction kept 6 bases outside the gene matches. This CDR3 is built from 14 residues. The germline V gene encodes CDR1 SGHVS and CDR2 FQNEAQ. Combining the CDR3 with reference TRBV7-8 and TRBJ1-5 gives the whole variable domain GAGVSQSPRYKVAKRGQDVALRCDPISGHVSLFWYQQALGQGPEFLTYFQNEAQLDKSGLPSDRFFAERPEGSVSTLKIQRTQQEDSAVYLCASSSGTVSQPQHFGDGTRLSIL.